This T cell receptor beta chain was identified during a study of cytomegalovirus exposure and HLA in healthy donors. Study-level findings and limits: Serostatus for CMV was the only available immune exposure information. An analysis that came later showed most CMV-associated TCR beta chains appearing HLA-restricted. Most of the TCR beta V segments (in an earlier analysis) were productive either about 90% or about 30% of the time.

Of note for this clone: The target antigen is unknown.

The study ran its PCR with 60 Vbeta and 13 Jbeta primers. This table comes from immunoSEQ multiplex PCR, and its TCRdb copy is limited to in-frame clones, with some not included. The repertoire holds roughly 120,000 clones, with 9.5% as singletons. Germline V gene sequence: CDR1 SEHNR, CDR2 FQNEAQ (reference sequence). With V trimmed by 6 bases and J by 5 bases, 2 bases remained unmatched. The CDR3 runs to 13 residues. The chain has TRBV7-9 and TRBJ1-5; 9 bases align to TRBD1. The receptor was derived from a man younger than 40 in good health and CMV-seronegative. The sample comprised PBMCs. This CDR3 is CASSRTGDQPQHF. As DNA, the CDR3 is TGTGCCAGCAGTAGGACAGGGGATCAGCCCCAGCATTTT.